The next 6 T cell receptor beta chains were all read from a single sample in a study of blood T cell repertoires in COVID-19. Using immunoSEQ multiplex PCR, the repertoire was profiled, and TCRdb retains in-frame clones only, with some absent. The sample holds approximately 300,000 clones, around 90% seen once. The specimen sequenced was peripheral blood. Receptors were obtained from a young man with active or convalescent COVID-19.

The rearrangement links TRBV6-7 to TRBJ1-5; tentatively, D is TRBD1 (6 bases). TRBV6-7 is annotated as an ORF whose role is uncertain. The V end lost 8 bases, the J end lost 0 bases, and 17 bases lay between the germline ends. CDR3 length: 16 amino acids. CDR3 in DNA: TGTGCCAGCGGGGGGGCAGGTCAATATAGCAATCAGCCCCAGCATTTT. Translating gives CASGGAGQYSNQPQHF.

Only one count was recorded for this clone. The V gene is TRBV5-1, the J gene TRBJ2-7, with 9 nucleotides matching TRBD2. This CDR3 has 14 residues. Germline CDR1 SGHRS, CDR2 YFSETQ. Trimming removed 4 bases from V and 2 bases from J; junction bases left unmatched: 4. The CDR3 here is CASSESGGTYEQYF. Written as DNA, the CDR3 is TGCGCCAGCAGCGAGAGCGGGGGGACCTACGAGCAGTACTTC. The full variable domain, with the rest looked up from reference TRBV5-1 and TRBJ2-7, is KAGVTQTPRYLIKTRGQQVTLSCSPISGHRSVSWYQQTPGQGLQFLFEYFSETQRNKGNFPGRFSGRQFSNSRSEMNVSTLELGDSALYLCASSESGGTYEQYFGPGTRLTVT.

The J gene is TRBJ2-1, the V gene TRBV9, with D hard to call. Germline V lookup: CDR1 SGDLS, CDR2 YYNGEE. Trimming took off 4 bases at V and 0 bases at J, with 11 bases between the two ends. This CDR3 is built from 15 residues. The CDR3 DNA sequence: TGTGCCAGCAGCCCCACGCCGAGCTCCTACAATGAGCAGTTCTTC. It codes for CASSPTPSSYNEQFF.

The V call is TRBV20-1, the J call TRBJ2-7; TRBD2 matches at 9 bases. The ends lost 3 bases at V and 4 bases at J; junction bases unmatched: 4. There are 13 residues in the CDR3. Germline V lookup: CDR1 DFQATT, CDR2 SNEGSKA (reference sequence). CDR3 DNA: TGCAGTGCTAGTAGCGGGAGATTATACGAGCAGTACTTC. It yields the protein CSASSGRLYEQYF.

This clone is a singleton in its sample. The chain carries TRBV18 and TRBJ1-6; 10 positions agree with TRBD1. Trimming removed 8 bases from V and 8 bases from J; junction bases left unmatched: 6. The CDR3 contains 14 residues. Germline CDR1 reads KGHSH; CDR2 reads LQKENI. The CDR3 DNA is TGTGCCAGCACCTCCGGGACAGGGGATTCACCCCTCCACTTT. Its protein is CASTSGTGDSPLHF.

This rearrangement joins TRBV13 to TRBJ1-3, with D uncertain. The V end was cut by 2 bases, the J end by 2 bases, with 13 bases between. This CDR3 is 16 amino acids long. Looked up from germline, CDR1 is PRHDT and CDR2 is FYEKMQ (reference sequence). The CDR3 reads CASSLPSEAPGNTIYF. CDR3 bases: TGTGCCAGCAGCTTACCCTCGGAGGCTCCTGGAAACACCATATATTTT.